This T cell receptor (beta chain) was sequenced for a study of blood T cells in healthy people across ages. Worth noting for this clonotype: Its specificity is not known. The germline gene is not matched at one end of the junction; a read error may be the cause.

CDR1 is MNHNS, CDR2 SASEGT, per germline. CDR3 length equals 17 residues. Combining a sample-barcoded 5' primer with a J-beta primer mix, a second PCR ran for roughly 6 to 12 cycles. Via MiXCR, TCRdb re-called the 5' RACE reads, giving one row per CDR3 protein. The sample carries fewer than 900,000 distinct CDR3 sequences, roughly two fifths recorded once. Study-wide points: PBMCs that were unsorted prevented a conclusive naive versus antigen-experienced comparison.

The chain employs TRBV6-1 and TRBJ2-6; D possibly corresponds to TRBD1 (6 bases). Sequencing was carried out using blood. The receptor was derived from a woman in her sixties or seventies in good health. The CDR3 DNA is TGTGCCGGCTATGACCCTGGGGGCGGTTCTGGGGCCAACGCCCTGACTTTC. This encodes CAGYDPGGGSGANALTF.